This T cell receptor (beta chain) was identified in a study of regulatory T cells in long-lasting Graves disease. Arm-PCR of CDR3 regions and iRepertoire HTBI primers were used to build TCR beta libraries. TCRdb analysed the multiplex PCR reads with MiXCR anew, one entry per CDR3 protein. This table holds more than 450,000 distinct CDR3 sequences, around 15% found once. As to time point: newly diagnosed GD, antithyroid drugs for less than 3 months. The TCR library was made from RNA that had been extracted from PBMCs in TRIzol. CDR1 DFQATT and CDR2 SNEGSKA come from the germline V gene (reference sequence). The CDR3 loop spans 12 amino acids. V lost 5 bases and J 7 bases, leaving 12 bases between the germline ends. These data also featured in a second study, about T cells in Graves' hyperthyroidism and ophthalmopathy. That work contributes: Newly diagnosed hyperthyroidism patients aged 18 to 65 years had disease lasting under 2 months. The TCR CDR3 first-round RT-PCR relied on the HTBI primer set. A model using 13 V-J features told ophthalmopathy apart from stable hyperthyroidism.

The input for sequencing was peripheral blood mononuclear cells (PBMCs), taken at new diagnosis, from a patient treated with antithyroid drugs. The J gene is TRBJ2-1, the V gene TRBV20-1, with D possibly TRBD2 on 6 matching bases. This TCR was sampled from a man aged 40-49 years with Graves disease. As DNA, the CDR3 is TGCAGTGCTGGGACTTACCCAAATGAGCAGTTCTTC. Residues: CSAGTYPNEQFF.